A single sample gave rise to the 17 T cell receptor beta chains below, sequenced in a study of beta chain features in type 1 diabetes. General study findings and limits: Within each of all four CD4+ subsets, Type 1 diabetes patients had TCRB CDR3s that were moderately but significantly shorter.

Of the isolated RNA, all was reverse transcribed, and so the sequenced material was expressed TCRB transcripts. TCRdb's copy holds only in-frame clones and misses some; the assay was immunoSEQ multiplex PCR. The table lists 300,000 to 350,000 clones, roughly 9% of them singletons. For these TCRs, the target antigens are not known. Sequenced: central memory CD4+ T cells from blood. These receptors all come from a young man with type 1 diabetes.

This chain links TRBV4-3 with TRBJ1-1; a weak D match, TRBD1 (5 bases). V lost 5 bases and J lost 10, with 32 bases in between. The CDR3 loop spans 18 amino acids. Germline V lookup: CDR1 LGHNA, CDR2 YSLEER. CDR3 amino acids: CASSKKDSLEGRGVAAFF. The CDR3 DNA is TGCGCCAGCAGCAAGAAGGATTCGTTGGAGGGGAGAGGTGTGGCAGCTTTCTTT.

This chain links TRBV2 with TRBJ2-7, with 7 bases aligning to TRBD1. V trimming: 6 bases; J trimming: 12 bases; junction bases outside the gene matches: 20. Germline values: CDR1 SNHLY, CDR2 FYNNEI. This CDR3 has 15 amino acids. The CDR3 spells CASRQARGPERFRYF. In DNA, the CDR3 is TGTGCCAGCAGACAAGCAAGGGGGCCTGAGAGGTTCCGGTACTTC.

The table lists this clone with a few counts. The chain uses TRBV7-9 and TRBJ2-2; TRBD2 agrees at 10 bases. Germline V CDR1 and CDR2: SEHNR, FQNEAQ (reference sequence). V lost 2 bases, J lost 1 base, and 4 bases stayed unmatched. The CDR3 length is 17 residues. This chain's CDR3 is CASSLLAGAVNTGELFF. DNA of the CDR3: TGTGCCAGCAGCTTACTAGCGGGGGCCGTGAACACCGGGGAGCTGTTTTTT.

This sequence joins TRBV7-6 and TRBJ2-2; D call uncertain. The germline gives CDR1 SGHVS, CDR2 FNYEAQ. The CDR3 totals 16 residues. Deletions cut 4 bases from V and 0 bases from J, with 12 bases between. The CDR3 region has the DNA TGTGCCAGCAGCTCGCCTGACCCTCCGAACACCGGGGAGCTGTTTTTT. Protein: CASSSPDPPNTGELFF.

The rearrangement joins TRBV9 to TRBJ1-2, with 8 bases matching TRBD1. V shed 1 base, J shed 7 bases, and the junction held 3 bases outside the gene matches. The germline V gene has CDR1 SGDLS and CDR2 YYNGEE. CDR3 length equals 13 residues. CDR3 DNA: TGTGCCAGCAGCGTACAGGGGGCGGGTGGCTACACCTTC. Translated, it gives CASSVQGAGGYTF.

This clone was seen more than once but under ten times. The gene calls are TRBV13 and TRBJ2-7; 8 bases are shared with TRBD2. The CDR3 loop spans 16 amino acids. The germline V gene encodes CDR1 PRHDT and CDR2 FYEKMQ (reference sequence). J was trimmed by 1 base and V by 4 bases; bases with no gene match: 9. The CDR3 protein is CASSSQASGGSYEQYF. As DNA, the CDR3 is TGTGCCAGCAGCTCCCAGGCCAGCGGGGGATCCTACGAGCAGTACTTC.

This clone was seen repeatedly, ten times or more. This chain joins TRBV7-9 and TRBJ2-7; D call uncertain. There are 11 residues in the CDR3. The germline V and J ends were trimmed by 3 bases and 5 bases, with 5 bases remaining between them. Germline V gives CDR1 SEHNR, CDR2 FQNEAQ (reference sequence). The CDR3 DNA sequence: TGTGCCAGCAGCTTCATAAACGAGCAGTACTTC. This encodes CASSFINEQYF. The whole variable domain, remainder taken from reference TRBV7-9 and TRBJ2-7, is DTGVSQNPRHKITKRGQNVTFRCDPISEHNRLYWYRQTLGQGPEFLTYFQNEAQLEKSRLLSDRFSAERPKGSFSTLEIQRTEQGDSAMYLCASSFINEQYFGPGTRLTVT.

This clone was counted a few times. Written as DNA, the CDR3 is TGTGCCAGTTCCCAGGGGACCCGAAGCGAGCAGTACTTC. Translated, it gives CASSQGTRSEQYF. The rearrangement uses TRBV9 and TRBJ2-7; weak D call: TRBD1 (6 bases). Deletions cut 8 bases from V and 6 bases from J, with 18 bases between. Germline CDR1 and CDR2: SGDLS and YYNGEE. The CDR3 covers 13 residues.

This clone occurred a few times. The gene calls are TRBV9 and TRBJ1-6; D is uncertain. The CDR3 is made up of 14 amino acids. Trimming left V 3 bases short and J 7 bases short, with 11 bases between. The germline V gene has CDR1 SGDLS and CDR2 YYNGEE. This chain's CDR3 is CASSAYMGNSPLHF. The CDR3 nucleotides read TGTGCCAGCAGCGCCTATATGGGGAATTCACCCCTCCACTTT. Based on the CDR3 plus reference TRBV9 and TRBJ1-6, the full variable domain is DSGVTQTPKHLITATGQRVTLRCSPRSGDLSVYWYQQSLDQGLQFLIQYYNGEERAKGNILERFSAQQFPDLHSELNLSSLELGDSALYFCASSAYMGNSPLHFGNGTRLTVT.

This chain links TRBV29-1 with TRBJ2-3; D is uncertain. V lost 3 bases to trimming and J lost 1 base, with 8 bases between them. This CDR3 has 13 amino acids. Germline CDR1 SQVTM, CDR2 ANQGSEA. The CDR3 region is CSVELRGTDTQYF. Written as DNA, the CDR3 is TGCAGCGTTGAGTTAAGGGGCACAGATACGCAGTATTTT.

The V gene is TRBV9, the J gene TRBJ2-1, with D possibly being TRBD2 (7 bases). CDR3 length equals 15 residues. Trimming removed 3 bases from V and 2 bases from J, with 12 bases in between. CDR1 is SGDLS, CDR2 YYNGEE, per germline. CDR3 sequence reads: CASSAAGAPYNEQFF. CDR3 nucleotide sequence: TGTGCCAGCAGCGCCGCGGGGGCCCCCTACAATGAGCAGTTCTTC.

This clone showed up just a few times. The CDR3 sequence: CAAWTENTEAFF. The CDR3 coding sequence is TGTGCCGCATGGACAGAGAACACTGAAGCTTTCTTT. The chain combines TRBV10-3 with TRBJ1-1, with D perhaps TRBD1 (6 bases). V was shortened by 11 bases and J by 1 base, with 11 bases between the two germline ends. The CDR3 runs 12 residues. Germline values: CDR1 ENHRY, CDR2 SYGVKD.

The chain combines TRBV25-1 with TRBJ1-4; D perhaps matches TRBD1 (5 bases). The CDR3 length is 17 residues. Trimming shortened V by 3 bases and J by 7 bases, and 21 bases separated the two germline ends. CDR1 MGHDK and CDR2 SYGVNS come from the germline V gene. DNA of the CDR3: TGTGCCAGCAGTGAGCCCGCAGGGAGGTCCTGGGGTGAAAAACTGTTTTTT. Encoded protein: CASSEPAGRSWGEKLFF. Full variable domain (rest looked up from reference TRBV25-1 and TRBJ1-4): EADIYQTPRYLVIGTGKKITLECSQTMGHDKMYWYQQDPGMELHLIHYSYGVNSTEKGDLSSESTVSRIRTEHFPLTLESARPSHTSQYLCASSEPAGRSWGEKLFFGSGTQLSVL.

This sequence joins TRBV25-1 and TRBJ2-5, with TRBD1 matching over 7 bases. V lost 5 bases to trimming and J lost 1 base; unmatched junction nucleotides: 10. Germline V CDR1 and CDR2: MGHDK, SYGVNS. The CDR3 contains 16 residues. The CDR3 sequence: CASSTRRQGVQETQYF. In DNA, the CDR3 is TGTGCCAGCAGTACCAGGCGACAGGGCGTCCAAGAGACCCAGTACTTC.

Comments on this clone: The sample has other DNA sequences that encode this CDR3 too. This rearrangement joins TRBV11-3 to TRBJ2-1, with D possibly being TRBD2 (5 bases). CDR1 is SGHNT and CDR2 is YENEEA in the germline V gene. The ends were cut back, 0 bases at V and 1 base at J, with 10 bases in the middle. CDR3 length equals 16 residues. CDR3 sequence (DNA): TGTGCCAGCAGCTTAGAGGGGAGTGTTTCCTACAATGAGCAGTTCTTC. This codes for CASSLEGSVSYNEQFF.

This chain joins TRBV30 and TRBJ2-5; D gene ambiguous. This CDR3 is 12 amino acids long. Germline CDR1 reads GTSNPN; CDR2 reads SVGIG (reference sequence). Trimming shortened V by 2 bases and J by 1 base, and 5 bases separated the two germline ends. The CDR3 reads CAWSSIQETQYF. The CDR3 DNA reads TGTGCCTGGAGTTCGATCCAAGAGACCCAGTACTTC.

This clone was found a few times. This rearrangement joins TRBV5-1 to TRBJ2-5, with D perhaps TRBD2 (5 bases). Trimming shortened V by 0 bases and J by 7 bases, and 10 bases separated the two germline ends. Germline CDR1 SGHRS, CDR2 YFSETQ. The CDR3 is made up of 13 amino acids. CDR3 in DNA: TGCGCCAGCAGCTTGGACGGGATCTCGACCCAGTACTTC. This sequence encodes CASSLDGISTQYF.